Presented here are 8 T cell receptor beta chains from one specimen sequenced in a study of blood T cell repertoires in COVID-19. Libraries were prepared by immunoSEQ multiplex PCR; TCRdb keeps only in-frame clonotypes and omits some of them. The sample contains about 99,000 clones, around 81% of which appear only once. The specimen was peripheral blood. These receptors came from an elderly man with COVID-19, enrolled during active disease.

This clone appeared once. CDR3 nucleotides: TGCGCCAGCAGCTTGTTTAGCGGGAGGAACAATGAGCAGTTCTTC. Its protein product is CASSLFSGRNNEQFF. J is TRBJ2-1 and V is TRBV5-1; 10 nucleotides align to TRBD2. CDR3 length equals 15 residues. Per the germline V gene, CDR1 is SGHRS and CDR2 is YFSETQ. Germline trimming cut 1 base from V and 5 bases from J; bases unmatched to any gene: 3. Full variable domain (outside the CDR3, taken from reference TRBV5-1 and TRBJ2-1): KAGVTQTPRYLIKTRGQQVTLSCSPISGHRSVSWYQQTPGQGLQFLFEYFSETQRNKGNFPGRFSGRQFSNSRSEMNVSTLELGDSALYLCASSLFSGRNNEQFFGPGTRLTVL.

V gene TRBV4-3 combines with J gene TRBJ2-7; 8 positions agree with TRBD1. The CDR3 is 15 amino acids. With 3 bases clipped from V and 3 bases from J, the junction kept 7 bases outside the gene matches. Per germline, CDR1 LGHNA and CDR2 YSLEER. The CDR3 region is CASSQLTGVSYEQYF. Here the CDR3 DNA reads TGCGCCAGCAGCCAGCTGACAGGGGTGAGCTACGAGCAGTACTTC.

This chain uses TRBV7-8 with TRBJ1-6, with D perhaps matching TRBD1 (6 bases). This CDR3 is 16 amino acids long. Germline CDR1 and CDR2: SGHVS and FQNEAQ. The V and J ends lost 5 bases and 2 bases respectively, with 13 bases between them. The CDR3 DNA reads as TGTGCCAGCAGCCCATACAGGGAGACCTATAATTCACCCCTCCACTTT. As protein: CASSPYRETYNSPLHF.

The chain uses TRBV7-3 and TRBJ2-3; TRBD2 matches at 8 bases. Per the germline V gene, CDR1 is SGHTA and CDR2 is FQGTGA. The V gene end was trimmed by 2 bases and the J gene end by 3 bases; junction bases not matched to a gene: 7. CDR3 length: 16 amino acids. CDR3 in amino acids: CASSLYGRAGTDTQYF. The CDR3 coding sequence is TGTGCCAGCAGCTTATACGGGAGGGCCGGGACAGATACGCAGTATTTT.

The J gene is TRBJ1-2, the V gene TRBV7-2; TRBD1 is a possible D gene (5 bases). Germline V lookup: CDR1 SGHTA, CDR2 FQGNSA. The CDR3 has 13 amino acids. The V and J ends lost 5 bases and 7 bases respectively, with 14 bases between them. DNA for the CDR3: TGTGCCAGCAGCCTCAGGGATCGACGTGGCTACACCTTC. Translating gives CASSLRDRRGYTF.

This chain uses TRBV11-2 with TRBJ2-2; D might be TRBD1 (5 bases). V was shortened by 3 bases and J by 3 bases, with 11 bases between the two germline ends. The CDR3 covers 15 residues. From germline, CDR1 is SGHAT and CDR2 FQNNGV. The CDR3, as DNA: TGTGCCAGCAGCTTCGCCAGGGCGGACACCGGGGAGCTGTTTTTT. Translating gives CASSFARADTGELFF.

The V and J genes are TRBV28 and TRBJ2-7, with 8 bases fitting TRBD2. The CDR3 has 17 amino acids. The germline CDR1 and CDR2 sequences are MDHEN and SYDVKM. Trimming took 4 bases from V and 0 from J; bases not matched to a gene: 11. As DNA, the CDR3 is TGTGCCAGCAGTTATACTAGCGGTTTCACGAGCTCCTACGAGCAGTACTTC. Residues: CASSYTSGFTSSYEQYF.

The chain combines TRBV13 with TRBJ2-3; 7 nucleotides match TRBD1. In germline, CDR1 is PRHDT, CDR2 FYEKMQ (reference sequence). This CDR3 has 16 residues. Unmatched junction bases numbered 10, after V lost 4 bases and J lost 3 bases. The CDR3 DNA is TGTGCCAGCAGCTCCGAGGGGACAGTTTTGACAGATACGCAGTATTTT. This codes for CASSSEGTVLTDTQYF.